This T cell receptor (beta chain) stems from a study of CD8+ T cells in alopecia areata. There are many counts of this clone. After isolation, RNA underwent reverse transcription to generate cDNA as the sequencing template. The data were produced by immunoSEQ multiplex PCR, yet TCRdb's version contains in-frame clones alone and is incomplete. Among about 130,000 clones listed, more than 40% were seen once. The germline gives CDR1 SGHTA, CDR2 FQGNSA. Trimming removed 1 base at V and 6 bases at J, with 16 bases between. This CDR3 is 16 amino acids long. The chain carries TRBV7-2 and TRBJ2-4; D is possibly TRBD1 (5 bases). This clonotype originated in a human donor with alopecia areata. The material sequenced was CD8+ T cells sorted from blood, taken at week 0. The CDR3 loop is CASSLGWGLVSNIQYF. The DNA of the CDR3 is TGTGCCAGCAGCTTAGGCTGGGGCCTAGTTTCAAACATTCAGTACTTC.